This T cell receptor (beta chain) stems from a study of T cells in Graves' hyperthyroidism and ophthalmopathy. For this clonotype: Its antigen remains unknown.

Per germline, CDR1 DFQATT and CDR2 SNEGSKA (reference sequence). V was trimmed by 2 bases and J by 12 bases, leaving 11 bases between them. The CDR3 has 11 residues. Overall study results and limits: Researchers report that a 13 V-J model separated ophthalmopathy from stable hyperthyroidism.

RNA transcripts served as the template for amplifying TCR beta CDR3 regions. In the first-round RT-PCR of the TCR CDR3, the HTBI primer set was used. Via MiXCR, TCRdb re-called the multiplex PCR reads, giving one row per CDR3 protein. Counted here are around 580,000 distinct CDR3 sequences, more than 45% occurring once; the ten biggest clones make up about 7.8%. Those with hyperthyroidism were 18 to 65 years old, newly diagnosed, and ill for under 2 months. Thyroid ultrasound, orbital computed tomography, clinical symptoms, and serum thyroxine and TRAb underpinned diagnoses. The receptor comes from a woman younger than 35 with Graves' hyperthyroidism. The chain uses TRBV20-1 and TRBJ2-1; the D is unclear. Sequencing was carried out using peripheral blood or thyroid tissue (not recorded which). CDR3 DNA: TGCAGTGCTAGAAAGGAAATCGTGCAGTTCTTC. It codes for CSARKEIVQFF.